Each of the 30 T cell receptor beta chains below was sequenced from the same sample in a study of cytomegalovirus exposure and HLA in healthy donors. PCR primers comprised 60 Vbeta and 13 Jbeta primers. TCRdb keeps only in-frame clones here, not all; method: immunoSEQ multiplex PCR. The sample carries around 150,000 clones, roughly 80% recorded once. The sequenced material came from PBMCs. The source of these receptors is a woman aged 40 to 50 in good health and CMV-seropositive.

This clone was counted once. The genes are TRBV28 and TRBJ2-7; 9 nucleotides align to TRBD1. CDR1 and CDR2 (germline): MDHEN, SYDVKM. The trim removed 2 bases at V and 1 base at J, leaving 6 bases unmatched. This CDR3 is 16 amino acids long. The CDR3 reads CASSLPPGTGSYEQYF. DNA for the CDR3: TGTGCCAGCAGTTTACCCCCCGGGACAGGGTCCTACGAGCAGTACTTC.

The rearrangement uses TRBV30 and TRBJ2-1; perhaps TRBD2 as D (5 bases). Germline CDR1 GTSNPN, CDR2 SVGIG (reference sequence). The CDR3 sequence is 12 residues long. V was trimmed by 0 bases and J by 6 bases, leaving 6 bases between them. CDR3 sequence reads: CAWSVTSNEQFF. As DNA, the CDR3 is TGTGCCTGGAGTGTAACTAGCAATGAGCAGTTCTTC.

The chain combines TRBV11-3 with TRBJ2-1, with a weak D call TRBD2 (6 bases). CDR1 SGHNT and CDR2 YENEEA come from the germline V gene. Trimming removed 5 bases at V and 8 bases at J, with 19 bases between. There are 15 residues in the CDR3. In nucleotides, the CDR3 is TGTGCCAGCAGCGGGGGGAGGCTGGCCTGGGATGAGCAGTTCTTC. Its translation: CASSGGRLAWDEQFF.

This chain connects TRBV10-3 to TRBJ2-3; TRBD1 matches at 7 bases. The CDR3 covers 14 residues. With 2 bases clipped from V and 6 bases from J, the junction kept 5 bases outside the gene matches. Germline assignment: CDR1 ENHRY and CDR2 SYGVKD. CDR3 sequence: CAISEGKQGDTQYF. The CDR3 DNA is TGTGCCATCAGTGAGGGGAAACAGGGGGATACGCAGTATTTT.

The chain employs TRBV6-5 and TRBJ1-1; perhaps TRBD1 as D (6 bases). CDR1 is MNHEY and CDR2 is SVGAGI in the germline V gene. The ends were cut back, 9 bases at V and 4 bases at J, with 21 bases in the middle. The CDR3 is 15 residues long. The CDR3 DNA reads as TGTGCCAGTTGGTTTGTCGGACAGTCGGGCACTGAAGCTTTCTTT. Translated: CASWFVGQSGTEAFF.

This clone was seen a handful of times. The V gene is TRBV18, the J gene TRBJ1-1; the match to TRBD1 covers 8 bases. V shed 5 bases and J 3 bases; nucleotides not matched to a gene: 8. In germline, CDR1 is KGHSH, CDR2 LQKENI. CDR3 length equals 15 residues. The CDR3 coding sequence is TGTGCCAGCTCAACTTACAGGGGGTGGGACACTGAAGCTTTCTTT. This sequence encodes CASSTYRGWDTEAFF. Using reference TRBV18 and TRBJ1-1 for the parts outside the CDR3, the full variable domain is NAGVMQNPRHLVRRRGQEARLRCSPMKGHSHVYWYRQLPEEGLKFMVYLQKENIIDESGMPKERFSAEFPKEGPSILRIQQVVRGDSAAYFCASSTYRGWDTEAFFGQGTRLTVV.

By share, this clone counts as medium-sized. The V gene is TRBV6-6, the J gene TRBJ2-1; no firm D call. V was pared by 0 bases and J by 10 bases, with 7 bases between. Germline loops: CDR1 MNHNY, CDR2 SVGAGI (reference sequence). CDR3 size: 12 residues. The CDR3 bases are TGTGCCAGCAGTTACTCGGGCTACGAGCAGTTCTTC. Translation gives CASSYSGYEQFF.

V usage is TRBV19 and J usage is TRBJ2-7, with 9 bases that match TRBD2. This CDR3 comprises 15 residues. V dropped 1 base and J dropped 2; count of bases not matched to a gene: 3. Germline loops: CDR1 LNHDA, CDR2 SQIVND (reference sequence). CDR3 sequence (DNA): TGTGCCAGTAGTATAGGACAGCGGGAGGCCTACGAGCAGTACTTC. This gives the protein CASSIGQREAYEQYF.

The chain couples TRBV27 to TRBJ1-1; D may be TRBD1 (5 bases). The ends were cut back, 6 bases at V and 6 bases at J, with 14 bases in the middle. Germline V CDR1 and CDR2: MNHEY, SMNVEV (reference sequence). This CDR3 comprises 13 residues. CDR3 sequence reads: CASSVGRGSEAFF. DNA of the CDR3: TGTGCCAGCAGCGTGGGGCGGGGGTCTGAAGCTTTCTTT.

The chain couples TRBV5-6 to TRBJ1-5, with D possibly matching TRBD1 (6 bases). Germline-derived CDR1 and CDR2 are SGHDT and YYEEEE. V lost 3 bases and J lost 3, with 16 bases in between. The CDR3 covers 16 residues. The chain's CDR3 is CASSSTATGLNQPQHF. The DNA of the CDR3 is TGTGCCAGCAGCTCGACCGCGACAGGACTCAATCAGCCCCAGCATTTT.

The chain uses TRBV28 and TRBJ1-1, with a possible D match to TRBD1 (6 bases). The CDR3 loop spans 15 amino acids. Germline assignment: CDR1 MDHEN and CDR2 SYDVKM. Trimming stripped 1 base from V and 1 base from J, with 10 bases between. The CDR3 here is CASSLYVTGNTEAFF. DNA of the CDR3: TGTGCCAGCAGTTTATACGTGACAGGGAACACTGAAGCTTTCTTT.

CDR3 region: CASSLLLATTYEQYF. CDR3 coding DNA: TGTGCCAGCAGCTTACTACTAGCGACCACCTACGAGCAGTACTTC. The chain links TRBV5-6 to TRBJ2-7; TRBD2 agrees at 7 bases. The CDR3 contains 15 residues. Germline CDR1 and CDR2: SGHDT and YYEEEE. The V gene end was trimmed by 2 bases and the J gene end by 2 bases; junction bases not matched to a gene: 7.

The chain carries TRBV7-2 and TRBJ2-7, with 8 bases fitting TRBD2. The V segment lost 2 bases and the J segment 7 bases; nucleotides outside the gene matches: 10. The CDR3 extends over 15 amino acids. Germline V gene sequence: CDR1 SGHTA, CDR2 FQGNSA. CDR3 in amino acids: CASSLFIAGSGEQYF. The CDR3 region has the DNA TGTGCCAGCAGCTTATTTATAGCGGGATCGGGAGAGCAGTACTTC. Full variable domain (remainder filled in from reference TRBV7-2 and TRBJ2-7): GAGVSQSPSNKVTEKGKDVELRCDPISGHTALYWYRQSLGQGLEFLIYFQGNSAPDKSGLPSDRFSAERTGGSVSTLTIQRTQQEDSAVYLCASSLFIAGSGEQYFGPGTRLTVT.

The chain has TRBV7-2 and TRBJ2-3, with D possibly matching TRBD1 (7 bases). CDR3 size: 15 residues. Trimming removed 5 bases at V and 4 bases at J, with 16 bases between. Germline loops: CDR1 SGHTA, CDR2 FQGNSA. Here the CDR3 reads CASSLTEGAADTQYF. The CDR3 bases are TGTGCCAGCAGCCTTACGGAGGGGGCGGCAGATACGCAGTATTTT.

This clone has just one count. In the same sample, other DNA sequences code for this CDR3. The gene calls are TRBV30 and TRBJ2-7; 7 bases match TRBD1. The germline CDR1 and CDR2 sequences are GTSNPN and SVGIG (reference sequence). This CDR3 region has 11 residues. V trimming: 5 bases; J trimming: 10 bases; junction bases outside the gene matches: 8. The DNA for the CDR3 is TGTGCCTGGTGGACAGGACTCGAACAGTACTTC. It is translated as CAWWTGLEQYF.

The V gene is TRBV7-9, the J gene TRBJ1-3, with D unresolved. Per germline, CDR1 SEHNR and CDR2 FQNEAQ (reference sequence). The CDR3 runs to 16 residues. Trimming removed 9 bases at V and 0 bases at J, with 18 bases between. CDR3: CASHRGARISGNTIYF. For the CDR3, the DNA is TGTGCCAGTCATCGAGGTGCCCGCATCTCTGGAAACACCATATATTTT.

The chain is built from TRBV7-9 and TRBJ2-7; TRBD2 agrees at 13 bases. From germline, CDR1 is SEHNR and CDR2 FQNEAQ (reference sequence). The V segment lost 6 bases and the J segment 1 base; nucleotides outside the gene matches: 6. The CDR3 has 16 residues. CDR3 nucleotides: TGTGCCAGCAGTTCAAAGGGACTAGCGGGATCCTACGAGCAGTACTTC. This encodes CASSSKGLAGSYEQYF.

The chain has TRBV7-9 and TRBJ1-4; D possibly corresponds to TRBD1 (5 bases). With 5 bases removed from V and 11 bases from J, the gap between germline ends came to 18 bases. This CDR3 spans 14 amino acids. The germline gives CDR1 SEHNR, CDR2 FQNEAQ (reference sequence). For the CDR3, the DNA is TGTGCCAGCAGCGGCCGGGGGGAAGGTCTCAAACTGTTTTTT. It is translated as CASSGRGEGLKLFF.

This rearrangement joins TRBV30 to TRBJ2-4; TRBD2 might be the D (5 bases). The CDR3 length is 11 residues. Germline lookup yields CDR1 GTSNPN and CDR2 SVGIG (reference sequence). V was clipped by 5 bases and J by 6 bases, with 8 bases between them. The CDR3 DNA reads TGTGCCTGGGGAGGAGGAAACATTCAGTACTTC. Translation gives CAWGGGNIQYF. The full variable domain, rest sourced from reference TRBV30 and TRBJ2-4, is SQTIHQWPATLVQPVGSPLSLECTVEGTSNPNLYWYRQAAGRGLQLLFYSVGIGQISSEVPQNLSASRPQDRQFILSSKKLLLSDSGFYLCAWGGGNIQYFGAGTRLSVL.

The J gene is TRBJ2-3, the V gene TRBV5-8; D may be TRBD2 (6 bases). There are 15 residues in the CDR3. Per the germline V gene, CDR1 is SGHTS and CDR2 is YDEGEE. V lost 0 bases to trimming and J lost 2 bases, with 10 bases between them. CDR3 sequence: CASSLGVAATDTQYF. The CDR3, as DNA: TGTGCCAGCAGCTTGGGAGTAGCGGCCACAGATACGCAGTATTTT.

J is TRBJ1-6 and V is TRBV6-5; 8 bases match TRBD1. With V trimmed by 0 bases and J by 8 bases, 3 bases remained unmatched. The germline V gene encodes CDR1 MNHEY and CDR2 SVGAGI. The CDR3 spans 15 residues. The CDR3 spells CASSYSSRGHSPLHF. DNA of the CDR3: TGTGCCAGCAGTTACTCTTCCAGGGGGCATTCACCCCTCCACTTT.

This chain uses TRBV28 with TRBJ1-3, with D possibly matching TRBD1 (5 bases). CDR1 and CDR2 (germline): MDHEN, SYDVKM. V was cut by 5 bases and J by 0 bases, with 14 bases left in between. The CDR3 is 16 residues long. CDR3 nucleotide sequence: TGTGCCAGCAGTGAAATTGGGACTGCCTCTGGAAACACCATATATTTT. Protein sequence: CASSEIGTASGNTIYF.

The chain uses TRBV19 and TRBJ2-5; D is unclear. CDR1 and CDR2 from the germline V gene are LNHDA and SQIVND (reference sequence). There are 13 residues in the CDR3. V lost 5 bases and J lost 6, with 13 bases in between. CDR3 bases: TGTGCCAGTAGTTCAGACTTTCGGAAGACCCAGTACTTC. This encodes CASSSDFRKTQYF.

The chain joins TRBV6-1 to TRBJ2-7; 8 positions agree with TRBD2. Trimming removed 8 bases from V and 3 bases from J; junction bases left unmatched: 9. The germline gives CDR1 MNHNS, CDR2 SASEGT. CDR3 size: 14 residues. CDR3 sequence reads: CASQVAGLIYEQYF. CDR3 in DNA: TGTGCCAGCCAAGTAGCGGGATTGATCTACGAGCAGTACTTC.

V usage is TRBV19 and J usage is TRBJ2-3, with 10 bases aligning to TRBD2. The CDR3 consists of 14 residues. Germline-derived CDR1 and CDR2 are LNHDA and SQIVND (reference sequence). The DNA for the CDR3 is TGTGCTTCGGGGCTAGCGGGAGTAATAGATACGCAGTATTTT. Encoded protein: CASGLAGVIDTQYF.

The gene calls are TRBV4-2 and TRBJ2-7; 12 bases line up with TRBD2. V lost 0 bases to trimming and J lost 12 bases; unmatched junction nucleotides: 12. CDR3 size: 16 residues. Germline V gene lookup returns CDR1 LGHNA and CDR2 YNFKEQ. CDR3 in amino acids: CASSQDTPTSGRGRYF. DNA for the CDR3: TGTGCCAGCAGCCAAGATACCCCGACTAGCGGGAGAGGTCGGTACTTC.

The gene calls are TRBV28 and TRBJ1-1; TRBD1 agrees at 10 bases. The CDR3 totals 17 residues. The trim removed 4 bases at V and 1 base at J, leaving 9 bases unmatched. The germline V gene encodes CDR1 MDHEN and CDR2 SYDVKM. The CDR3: CASSSTGQGGTNTEAFF. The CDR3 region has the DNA TGTGCCAGCAGTTCAACTGGACAGGGGGGGACGAACACTGAAGCTTTCTTT.

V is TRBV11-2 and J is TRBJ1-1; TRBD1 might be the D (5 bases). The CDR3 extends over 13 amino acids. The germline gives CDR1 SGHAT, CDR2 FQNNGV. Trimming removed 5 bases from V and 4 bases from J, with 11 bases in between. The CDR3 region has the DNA TGTGCCAGCAGCGGGTTGCAGGGCACTGAAGCTTTCTTT. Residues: CASSGLQGTEAFF.

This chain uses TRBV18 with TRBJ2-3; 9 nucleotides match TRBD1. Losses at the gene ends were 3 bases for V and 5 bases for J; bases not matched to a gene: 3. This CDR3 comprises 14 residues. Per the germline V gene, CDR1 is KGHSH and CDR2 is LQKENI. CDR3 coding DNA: TGTGCCAGCTCACCGAACAGGGGGCAAGATACGCAGTATTTT. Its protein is CASSPNRGQDTQYF.

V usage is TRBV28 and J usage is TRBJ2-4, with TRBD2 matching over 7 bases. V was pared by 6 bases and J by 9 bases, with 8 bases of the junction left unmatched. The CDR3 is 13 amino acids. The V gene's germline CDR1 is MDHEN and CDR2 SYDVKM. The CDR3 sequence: CASRKTSPLIQYF. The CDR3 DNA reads TGTGCCAGCAGAAAGACTAGCCCCCTCATTCAGTACTTC.